One sample yielded the 8 T cell receptor beta chains listed below, sequenced in a study of Graves' ophthalmopathy and Graves' hyperthyroidism. Amplification from RNA transcripts yielded the TCR beta CDR3 regions. After a first-round RT-PCR with HTBI primers, a second-round multiplex PCR was run. TCRdb passed the multiplex PCR reads through MiXCR, listing each CDR3 protein once. The table shows approximately 500,000 distinct CDR3 sequences, with around an eighth occurring only once. Source material: blood. The receptors were sampled from a woman in her 30s with Graves' ophthalmopathy.

In its sample, this clonotype was seen many times. This sequence joins TRBV12-3 or TRBV12-4 and TRBJ1-5, with D maybe TRBD1 (6 bases). The CDR3 loop spans 13 amino acids. V was cut by 7 bases and J by 4 bases, with 11 bases left in between. CDR3 nucleotides: TGTGCCAGCACCGAGGGGGGGAATCAGCCCCAGCATTTT. Residues: CASTEGGNQPQHF.

This clonotype was found many times. The chain couples TRBV29-1 to TRBJ1-2; D gene uncertain. The V gene's germline CDR1 is SQVTM and CDR2 ANQGSEA. The CDR3 sequence is 12 residues long. V was cut by 6 bases and J by 8 bases, with 16 bases left in between. The CDR3 bases are TGCAGCGTGGACTATGGGCTTGGGGGCTACACCTTC. This codes for CSVDYGLGGYTF. The full variable domain, rest sourced from reference TRBV29-1 and TRBJ1-2, is SAVISQKPSRDICQRGTSLTIQCQVDSQVTMMFWYRQQPGQSLTLIATANQGSEATYESGFVIDKFPISRPNLTFSTLTVSNMSPEDSSIYLCSVDYGLGGYTFGSGTRLTVV.

J is TRBJ1-1 and V is TRBV6-1; D is unclear. V shed 8 bases and J shed 0 bases, with 10 bases lying between them. The CDR3 is made up of 13 amino acids. The germline V gene has CDR1 MNHNS and CDR2 SASEGT. The chain's CDR3 is CASRLVMNTEAFF. CDR3 sequence (DNA): TGTGCCAGCCGCCTAGTAATGAACACTGAAGCTTTCTTT.

This clonotype was seen a few times. This rearrangement joins TRBV12-3 or TRBV12-4 to TRBJ1-2; no reliable D call. The CDR3 spans 16 residues. The germline V and J ends were trimmed by 5 bases and 2 bases, with 18 bases remaining between them. In DNA, the CDR3 is TGTGCCAGCAGTCCGAAAATCCCTAGTCCCAACTATGGCTACACCTTC. Protein sequence: CASSPKIPSPNYGYTF.

This clonotype was seen repeatedly, ten times or more. The chain carries TRBV7-9 and TRBJ2-5; 11 bases fit TRBD1. This CDR3 region has 15 residues. The junction had 7 bases not matched to a gene; V was cut back by 5 bases and J by 5 bases. The germline V gene encodes CDR1 SEHNR and CDR2 FQNEAQ (reference sequence). Here the CDR3 reads CASSPPGQGDETQYF. The DNA for the CDR3 is TGTGCCAGCAGCCCTCCGGGACAGGGGGACGAGACCCAGTACTTC. Full variable domain (missing parts from reference TRBV7-9 and TRBJ2-5): DTGVSQNPRHKITKRGQNVTFRCDPISEHNRLYWYRQTLGQGPEFLTYFQNEAQLEKSRLLSDRFSAERPKGSFSTLEIQRTEQGDSAMYLCASSPPGQGDETQYFGPGTRLLVL.

The V and J genes are TRBV15 and TRBJ1-6; D is unresolved. CDR3 length: 16 residues. Trimming pared 3 bases from V and 0 bases from J, leaving 9 bases between. Germline V lookup: CDR1 LNHNV, CDR2 YYDKDF (reference sequence). For the CDR3, the DNA is TGTGCCACCAGCAGGGGGTCCAGCTCCTATAATTCACCCCTCCACTTT. Its translation: CATSRGSSSYNSPLHF.

The chain is built from TRBV2 and TRBJ2-7, with D tentatively TRBD2 (5 bases). The V and J ends lost 7 bases and 2 bases respectively, with 12 bases between them. The length of the CDR3 is 13 residues. Germline V gene data show CDR1 as SNHLY and CDR2 as FYNNEI. The CDR3 sequence is CASKPGVPYEQYF. The CDR3 DNA follows: TGTGCCAGCAAACCCGGGGTTCCCTACGAGCAGTACTTC.

The chain combines TRBV30 with TRBJ1-5; D possibly corresponds to TRBD1 (6 bases). The CDR3 spans 13 residues. CDR1 is GTSNPN, CDR2 SVGIG, per germline (reference sequence). Trimming pared 1 base from V and 7 bases from J, leaving 11 bases between. CDR3 coding DNA: TGTGCCTGGAGTGCAGGGGCACAGCAGCCCCAGCATTTT. Amino acids: CAWSAGAQQPQHF.